The rows below give T cell receptor beta chains drawn from one sample of a study of radiotherapy plus CTLA-4 blockade in lung cancer. Sequencing used immunoSEQ multiplex PCR; TCRdb keeps in-frame clones, though not all of them. The table includes 35,000 to 45,000 clones, 72% detected once. This specimen consisted of peripheral blood, obtained from a patient treated with radiotherapy plus ipilimumab. The source of these receptors is a human donor with non-small cell lung cancer who had stable disease on radiotherapy plus ipilimumab. The CDR3 runs from the conserved cysteine through the conserved F or W. Each record gives: J gene, D gene, V gene, clone size, CDR3 length, CDR3 DNA, CDR3 protein. A D gene is named only where the DNA matches it firmly. Clone size is not always given. Where it is, it says once, few, many or a class for expanded clones.

j_gene: TRBJ2-3; d_gene: -; v_gene: TRBV19; abundance: -; len: 15; CDR3nt: TGTGCCAGTAAGGAGGGGGGGACGTTTCCAGATACGCAGTATTTT; CDR3aa: CASKEGGTFPDTQYF
j_gene: TRBJ2-3; d_gene: TRBD2; v_gene: TRBV27; abundance: -; len: 14; CDR3nt: TGTGCCAGCACCCCCGAGGCGGGGGGAGATACGCAGTATTTT; CDR3aa: CASTPEAGGDTQYF
j_gene: TRBJ1-6; d_gene: TRBD1; v_gene: TRBV7-2; abundance: few; len: 16; CDR3nt: TGTGCCAGCAGCCCCCCGGACAGGATCGGTAATTCACCCCTCCACTTT; CDR3aa: CASSPPDRIGNSPLHF
j_gene: TRBJ2-5; d_gene: TRBD1; v_gene: TRBV29-1; abundance: -; len: 14; CDR3nt: TGCAGCGTTGATCCGGGACAGGGACAAGAGACCCAGTACTTC; CDR3aa: CSVDPGQGQETQYF
j_gene: TRBJ2-7; d_gene: -; v_gene: TRBV7-2; abundance: -; len: 14; CDR3nt: TGTGCCAGCAGCTTAAACCGACAGGCATACGAGCAGTACTTC; CDR3aa: CASSLNRQAYEQYF
j_gene: TRBJ1-1; d_gene: -; v_gene: TRBV5-6; abundance: few; len: 17; CDR3nt: TGTGCCAGCAGCTTGGCGGTTGATTGGGCTTTGAACACTGAAGCTTTCTTT; CDR3aa: CASSLAVDWALNTEAFF
j_gene: TRBJ1-2; d_gene: TRBD1; v_gene: TRBV6-5; abundance: -; len: 13; CDR3nt: TGTGCCAGCAGTTCCGGACAGGGCGGGGGCTACACCTTC; CDR3aa: CASSSGQGGGYTF
j_gene: TRBJ2-1; d_gene: TRBD1; v_gene: TRBV7-2; abundance: -; len: 16; CDR3nt: TGTGCCAGCAGCTTTACCGGGACAGTCTCCTACAATGAGCAGTTCTTC; CDR3aa: CASSFTGTVSYNEQFF
j_gene: TRBJ1-5; d_gene: -; v_gene: TRBV2; abundance: -; len: 14; CDR3nt: TGTGCCAGCACTTCTTCGGGGGACTATCAGCCCCAGCATTTT; CDR3aa: CASTSSGDYQPQHF
j_gene: TRBJ1-3; d_gene: -; v_gene: TRBV11-2; abundance: -; len: 15; CDR3nt: TGTGCCAGCAGGACCGGGACAAACTCTGGAAACACCATATATTTT; CDR3aa: CASRTGTNSGNTIYF
j_gene: TRBJ2-3; d_gene: TRBD2; v_gene: TRBV18; abundance: -; len: 15; CDR3nt: TGTGCCAGCTCACCACGGACTAGCGGCACAGATACGCAGTATTTT; CDR3aa: CASSPRTSGTDTQYF
j_gene: TRBJ1-5; d_gene: TRBD1; v_gene: TRBV5-1; abundance: -; len: 14; CDR3nt: TGCGCCAGCAGCATAGGACAGGGGCAGGGGCCCCAGCATTTT; CDR3aa: CASSIGQGQGPQHF
j_gene: TRBJ2-3; d_gene: -; v_gene: TRBV5-1; abundance: -; len: 15; CDR3nt: TGCGCCAGCAGCTTGAAGTACAGCAGCACAGGGACGCAGTATTTT; CDR3aa: CASSLKYSSTGTQYF
j_gene: TRBJ1-1; d_gene: -; v_gene: TRBV7-6; abundance: few; len: 13; CDR3nt: TGTGCCAGCAGCTTAGTACAGTTCTCTGAAGCTTTCTTT; CDR3aa: CASSLVQFSEAFF
j_gene: TRBJ2-2; d_gene: -; v_gene: TRBV5-1; abundance: -; len: 14; CDR3nt: TGCGCCAGCAGCTCTCCGGGGTACACCGGGGAGCTGTTTTTT; CDR3aa: CASSSPGYTGELFF
j_gene: TRBJ1-2; d_gene: -; v_gene: TRBV18; abundance: -; len: 15; CDR3nt: TGTGCCAGCTCACCGAGTCCGTTAGCTAACTATGGCTACACCTTC; CDR3aa: CASSPSPLANYGYTF
j_gene: TRBJ1-2; d_gene: TRBD1; v_gene: TRBV5-4; abundance: -; len: 14; CDR3nt: TGTGCCAGCAGCTTCACACAGGGGACCTATGGCTACACCTTC; CDR3aa: CASSFTQGTYGYTF
j_gene: TRBJ2-2; d_gene: -; v_gene: TRBV6-1; abundance: few; len: 15; CDR3nt: TGTGCCAGCAGTTCAGGGGATCTTAACACCGGGGAGCTGTTTTTT; CDR3aa: CASSSGDLNTGELFF
j_gene: TRBJ1-3; d_gene: -; v_gene: TRBV18; abundance: -; len: 14; CDR3nt: TGTGCCAGCTCACCAGAGGGAACTGGAAACACCATATATTTT; CDR3aa: CASSPEGTGNTIYF
j_gene: TRBJ1-1; d_gene: TRBD1; v_gene: TRBV18; abundance: -; len: 14; CDR3nt: TGTGCCAGCTCACCTCGACAGGGAAACACTGAAGCTTTCTTT; CDR3aa: CASSPRQGNTEAFF
j_gene: TRBJ2-1; d_gene: -; v_gene: TRBV30; abundance: -; len: 14; CDR3nt: TGTGCCTGGAGGGTCCGTGATCATTCGAGGGAGCAGTTCTTC; CDR3aa: CAWRVRDHSREQFF
j_gene: TRBJ1-1; d_gene: -; v_gene: TRBV7-2; abundance: few; len: 13; CDR3nt: TGTGCCAGCAGCTTAGTCCGTAACACTGAAGCTTTCTTT; CDR3aa: CASSLVRNTEAFF
j_gene: TRBJ2-7; d_gene: -; v_gene: TRBV30; abundance: once; len: 13; CDR3nt: TGTGCCTGGAGTGACGGAACTAGCAGTAAACAGTACTTC; CDR3aa: CAWSDGTSSKQYF
j_gene: TRBJ1-3; d_gene: -; v_gene: TRBV5-4; abundance: -; len: 14; CDR3nt: TGTGCCAGCAGCTTGGATTATCAGGGAAACACCATATATTTT; CDR3aa: CASSLDYQGNTIYF
j_gene: TRBJ2-7; d_gene: TRBD1; v_gene: TRBV10-3; abundance: -; len: 12; CDR3nt: TGTGCCACCGGACAGGGGCTCTACGAGCAGTACTTC; CDR3aa: CATGQGLYEQYF
j_gene: TRBJ1-2; d_gene: TRBD1; v_gene: TRBV4-1; abundance: -; len: 15; CDR3nt: TGCGCCAGCAGCCAATCCGGGACAGGGGACTATGGCTACACCTTC; CDR3aa: CASSQSGTGDYGYTF
j_gene: TRBJ1-4; d_gene: -; v_gene: TRBV5-1; abundance: few; len: 13; CDR3nt: TGCGCCAGCAGCTTGGACGGTAATGAAAAACTGTTTTTT; CDR3aa: CASSLDGNEKLFF
j_gene: TRBJ2-4; d_gene: -; v_gene: TRBV7-9; abundance: -; len: 17; CDR3nt: TGTGCCAGCAGCTTAGAAAGCTCGGGGACAAGGGCCTCCACCAGGCACTTC; CDR3aa: CASSLESSGTRASTRHF
j_gene: TRBJ2-3; d_gene: -; v_gene: TRBV5-1; abundance: -; len: 15; CDR3nt: TGCGCCAGCAGCGGCAACGGACAGAGCACAGATACGCAGTATTTT; CDR3aa: CASSGNGQSTDTQYF
j_gene: TRBJ2-7; d_gene: -; v_gene: TRBV19; abundance: -; len: 13; CDR3nt: TGTGCCAGTCCGGCCCACGAGGGCTACGAGCAGTACTTC; CDR3aa: CASPAHEGYEQYF
j_gene: TRBJ1-2; d_gene: TRBD1; v_gene: TRBV30; abundance: -; len: 15; CDR3nt: TGTGCCTGGAGGGGGAAGGACAGGATCTTTTATGGCTACACCTTC; CDR3aa: CAWRGKDRIFYGYTF
j_gene: TRBJ2-2; d_gene: -; v_gene: TRBV12-5; abundance: -; len: 14; CDR3nt: TGTGCTAGTGGTCCCCGGGGGGCGGACGGGGAGCTGTTTTTT; CDR3aa: CASGPRGADGELFF
j_gene: TRBJ1-4; d_gene: -; v_gene: TRBV4-1; abundance: -; len: 14; CDR3nt: TGCGCCAGCAGCCAAGTCTTTGGCGGCGAAAAACTGTTTTTT; CDR3aa: CASSQVFGGEKLFF
j_gene: TRBJ2-3; d_gene: TRBD2; v_gene: TRBV11-2; abundance: -; len: 15; CDR3nt: TGTGCCAGCAGCTCAGCGGGGCGGGAGTTAGATACGCAGTATTTT; CDR3aa: CASSSAGRELDTQYF
j_gene: TRBJ2-2; d_gene: TRBD2; v_gene: TRBV4-1; abundance: -; len: 18; CDR3nt: TGCGCCAGCAGCCCAATCCGACTAGCGGGGGGGATCACCGGGGAGCTGTTTTTT; CDR3aa: CASSPIRLAGGITGELFF
j_gene: TRBJ2-5; d_gene: TRBD1; v_gene: TRBV28; abundance: -; len: 17; CDR3nt: TGTGCCAGCAGCCCATCCCGGGACAGGGTCTACCAAGAGACCCAGTACTTC; CDR3aa: CASSPSRDRVYQETQYF
j_gene: TRBJ2-1; d_gene: -; v_gene: TRBV19; abundance: -; len: 14; CDR3nt: TGTGCCAGTAGTATAGTTCCGTTGGTCGGTGAGCAGTTCTTC; CDR3aa: CASSIVPLVGEQFF
j_gene: TRBJ1-3; d_gene: TRBD1; v_gene: TRBV18; abundance: -; len: 16; CDR3nt: TGTGCCAGCTCACCTCCGGGACAGGGTCTTGGAAACACCATATATTTT; CDR3aa: CASSPPGQGLGNTIYF